This T cell receptor (beta chain) was captured in a study of shared clonotypes between healthy human individuals. About the study: A few men and two women, aged 18 to 49, were donors. General study results and limits: Depth of sequencing was expected to influence donor clonotype sharing.

As for this clone: As yet, its antigen is unknown.

Investigators divided CD4+ cells into CD45RA+ naive and CD45RA-negative memory subsets. TCRdb's copy holds only in-frame clones and misses some; the assay was immunoSEQ multiplex PCR. The top ten clones hold over 0.1% of a sample with roughly 2 million clones, under 97% of them seen once. V lost 5 bases to trimming and J lost 0 bases; unmatched junction nucleotides: 5. This CDR3 is 15 amino acids long. Germline CDR1 MNHEY, CDR2 SMNVEV (reference sequence). The rearrangement joins TRBV27 to TRBJ2-7, with TRBD1 matching 9 bases. Sequencing was performed on naive CD4+ T cells sorted from blood. The subset is: CD45RA+ positively selected. The TCR sequence derives from a man aged 18 to 30 in good health. The CDR3 region has the DNA TGTGCCAGCAGTCTACGACAGGGGGTCTCCTACGAGCAGTACTTC. Translated, it gives CASSLRQGVSYEQYF.